The sample holds a few counts of the clone carrying this TCR beta chain. Antigen specificity is unknown. The sample is drawn from a study of T-cell memory formation after mild COVID-19. TCRdb redid the calling of the 5' RACE reads with MiXCR, one entry per CDR3 protein. The sample carries tens of thousands of distinct CDR3 sequences, approximately 9.1% recorded once. Study results and caveats: Researchers report contracting CD4+ clones mostly in CM and EM, with CD8+ clones in EMRA. Balance between CD4 and CD8 was seen in clones contracting day 15 to 85, and a CD4+ lean was seen in later expanders.

This CDR3 is built from 16 residues. V was cut by 3 bases and J by 0 bases, with 15 bases left in between. Per germline, CDR1 SNHLY and CDR2 FYNNEI. The J gene is TRBJ2-7, the V gene TRBV2; D is undetermined. The sequenced sample was PBMCs or a T cell subset sorted from them (not recorded which). This sequence was found in an adult woman who had mild COVID-19 (a few samples of this study predate the infection). Cell type and time point are not known. The DNA of the CDR3 is TGTGCCAGCAGTGAGCACGTTAGTCTTAGCTCCTACGAGCAGTACTTC. Translated: CASSEHVSLSSYEQYF. The full variable domain, in which reference TRBV2 and TRBJ2-7 provide the parts outside the CDR3, is EPEVTQTPSHQVTQMGQEVILRCVPISNHLYFYWYRQILGQKVEFLVSFYNNEISEKSEIFDDQFSVERPDGSNFTLKIRSTKLEDSAMYFCASSEHVSLSSYEQYFGPGTRLTVT.